This T cell receptor (beta chain) is drawn from a study of low-dose radiotherapy and immunotherapy resistance in tumors. Study-wide background: Every 2 weeks, cohort 1 got 0.5 Gy, reaching 6.5 Gy to the planning target volume. The drug cyclophosphamide was given into a vein at 200 mg/m2 every two weeks, one day before radiation and immunotherapy.

The table lists this clonotype with a few counts. Time point specified: before trial treatment. Nivolumab, ipilimumab, aspirin, low-dose cyclophosphamide and low-dose radiotherapy were all administered to the donors. The germline CDR1 and CDR2 sequences are SGHRS and YFSETQ. Unmatched junction bases numbered 9, after V lost 2 bases and J lost 11 bases. The CDR3 runs 13 residues. Alpha and beta chains were covered, as first-strand cDNA relied on TRAV- and TRBV-specific primers. Over about 18 PCR cycles, TCRs were amplified from a constant-region primer and V-primer adapter. Isolated mRNA underwent amplification by in vitro transcription. MiXCR, run by TCRdb on the reads, gives a single entry per CDR3 protein. The data contain some 82,000 distinct CDR3 sequences, about 19% of them singletons.

This sequence was found in a male donor with prostate cancer. The chain is built from TRBV5-1 and TRBJ2-7; 8 bases fit TRBD2. This specimen was PBMCs, taken before treatment. CDR3 amino acids: CASSLGLAAGKYF. The CDR3 nucleotides read TGCGCCAGCAGCTTAGGACTAGCCGCCGGGAAGTACTTC. Together with reference TRBV5-1 and TRBJ2-7, the CDR3 gives the full variable domain: KAGVTQTPRYLIKTRGQQVTLSCSPISGHRSVSWYQQTPGQGLQFLFEYFSETQRNKGNFPGRFSGRQFSNSRSEMNVSTLELGDSALYLCASSLGLAAGKYFGPGTRLTVT.